This TCR beta chain was recovered during a study of cytotoxic CD8 clonotypes in ibrutinib-treated CLL. Study-level points and caveats: Circulating CD8+ T-cell counts were tracked by baseline clonality, which exceeded that of age-matched healthy donors. The study found clonality rose at ibrutinib response, then fell toward baseline at progression.

Only in-frame clones appear in the TCRdb table, and some are missing; sequencing was by immunoSEQ multiplex PCR. The table has tens of thousands of clones, 57% seen once. Germline CDR1 and CDR2: MDHEN and SYDVKM. V lost 2 bases and J 1 base, leaving 12 bases between the germline ends. This CDR3 is 16 amino acids long. Of note for this clone: Its antigen is as yet unknown.

The chain employs TRBV28 and TRBJ1-5; D may be TRBD1 (5 bases). The sequencing here drew on PBMCs, taken after 12 months of ibrutinib treatment. The receptor was derived from a human donor with chronic lymphocytic leukemia. The CDR3 DNA is TGTGCCAGCAGTTTAACAGGCGGTCTCAGCAATCAGCCCCAGCATTTT. Its translation is CASSLTGGLSNQPQHF.